This T cell receptor (beta chain) was obtained from a study of CD8+CD57+ T cells in acquired aplastic anemia. Study at large: Mean DNA quantity obtained from sorted CD4+ and CD8+ cells was about 3.5 ug. Findings and limits, study-wide: Patients and controls shared under 30 CD8+ CDR3 sequences, highly expressed in patients.

Researchers used genomic DNA as the template to profile TCR beta VDJ and CDR3. Each CDR3 protein gets one entry after TCRdb re-called the reads with MiXCR. The sample records roughly 150,000 distinct CDR3 sequences, around half being singletons. This clonotype has ten or more counts. The antigen is unknown. Selection for sequencing was limited to patients who had shown CD8+CD57+ cell expansion by flow cytometry. The patients all had a severe acquired aplastic anemia diagnosis. By the time of blood sampling, patients had still received no therapy. Per germline, CDR1 DFQATT and CDR2 SNEGSKA (reference sequence). The CDR3 length is 14 residues. V trimming: 7 bases; J trimming: 4 bases; junction bases outside the gene matches: 7.

The source material was sorted CD4+, CD8+, or CD8+CD57+ T cells (not recorded which) from PBMCs. The sequence was collected from a human donor with aplastic anemia. V is TRBV20-1 and J is TRBJ2-5; 12 bases are shared with TRBD2. CDR3 nucleotides: TGCAGTGTCACCCCGGGACTAGCGGGAGAGACCCAGTACTTC. It specifies CSVTPGLAGETQYF.